These 25 T cell receptor beta chains were sequenced from one sample in a study of blood T cells in healthy people across ages. Alongside a J-beta primer mix, a sample-barcoded 5' primer served in a second PCR lasting about 7 to 12 cycles. TCRdb re-called the 5' RACE reads through MiXCR, storing one row per CDR3 protein. The table shows fewer than 1,200,000 distinct CDR3 sequences, with roughly 24% occurring only once. A further study also used this sample, focusing on T cells of mothers and their children.

The sample taken for sequencing was blood. All receptors derive from a girl aged 2 to 10 in good health.

This clonotype was seen only a few times. The V call is TRBV29-1, the J call TRBJ1-2; D unclear. CDR3 length: 12 amino acids. Trimming left V 6 bases short and J 5 bases short, with 13 bases between. The germline V gene encodes CDR1 SQVTM and CDR2 ANQGSEA. This CDR3 reads CSVQPLGYGYTF. CDR3 sequence (DNA): TGCAGCGTGCAGCCGTTGGGGTATGGCTACACCTTC. The whole variable domain, filled in from reference TRBV29-1 and TRBJ1-2, reads SAVISQKPSRDICQRGTSLTIQCQVDSQVTMMFWYRQQPGQSLTLIATANQGSEATYESGFVIDKFPISRPNLTFSTLTVSNMSPEDSSIYLCSVQPLGYGYTFGSGTRLTVV.

The sample holds a few counts of this clonotype. V is TRBV19 and J is TRBJ2-5, with 7 bases identical to TRBD2. The end of the DNA aligns better with TRBJ2-1, so the J call may be wrong. CDR3 length: 14 residues. Germline V gene sequence: CDR1 LNHDA, CDR2 SQIVND (reference sequence). The CDR3 here is CASSIMGLHNEQFF. CDR3 DNA: TGTGCCAGTAGTATAATGGGACTACACAATGAGCAGTTCTTC.

V gene TRBV4-3 combines with J gene TRBJ2-7; the D gene is possibly TRBD2 (8 bases). Germline-derived CDR1 and CDR2 are LGHNA and YSLEER. The V gene lost 0 bases and the J gene lost 2 bases, with 17 bases spanning the gap. The CDR3 is made up of 17 amino acids. The CDR3 sequence is CASSQDREGQLAYEQYF. The CDR3 region has the DNA TGCGCCAGCAGCCAAGATCGGGAGGGACAGCTGGCCTACGAGCAGTACTTC.

This clonotype was detected once. The J gene is TRBJ1-4, the V gene TRBV7-2; D remains unclear. This CDR3 comprises 14 residues. V was cut by 2 bases and J by 7 bases, with 11 bases left in between. Germline CDR1 and CDR2: SGHTA and FQGNSA. CDR3 DNA sequence: TGTGCCAGCAGCTTAAACGGGTTAAGTGAAAAACTGTTTTTT. Its protein product is CASSLNGLSEKLFF.

The chain carries TRBV5-1 and TRBJ2-1, with D perhaps TRBD1 or TRBD2 (5 bases each). The CDR3 spans 16 residues. Trimming took off 1 base at V and 3 bases at J, with 14 bases between the two ends. The germline CDR1 and CDR2 sequences are SGHRS and YFSETQ. CDR3 amino acids: CASSLSGGRGYNEQFF. Written as DNA, the CDR3 is TGCGCCAGCAGCTTGAGTGGGGGAAGAGGCTACAATGAGCAGTTCTTC.

A single count supports this clonotype. A read error is likely, as this CDR3 ends without the conserved phenylalanine or tryptophan. CDR3 in DNA: TGCAGCGTTGAAACCAGACGCGGGACAGACCCCTACGAGCAGTACCTC. Amino acid sequence: CSVETRRGTDPYEQYL. V usage is TRBV29-1 and J usage is TRBJ2-7; D may be TRBD1 (7 bases). This CDR3 contains 16 residues. Germline lookup yields CDR1 SQVTM and CDR2 ANQGSEA. V was pared by 2 bases and J by 2 bases, with 19 bases between.

In DNA, the CDR3 is TGTGCCAGCAGCTTGGACAGGGGAGGAACCTACGAGCAGTACTTC. As protein: CASSLDRGGTYEQYF. The rearrangement joins TRBV5-4 to TRBJ2-7; a weak D match, TRBD1 (7 bases). Germline-derived CDR1 and CDR2 are SGHNT and YYREEE (reference sequence). The CDR3 covers 15 residues. Trimming removed 0 bases from V and 2 bases from J, with 12 bases in between.

The table lists this clonotype with a few counts. The gene calls are TRBV2 and TRBJ2-5; 10 bases are a match to TRBD2. The last part of the DNA fits TRBJ2-1 better; the J call may be wrong. Germline assignment: CDR1 SNHLY and CDR2 FYNNEI. The CDR3 length is 15 residues. The CDR3 DNA is TGTGCCAGGAGGAAAAGCGGGGGGGCGGGGAATGAGCAGTTCTTC. Translated: CARRKSGGAGNEQFF.

In its sample, this clonotype was seen a few times. The J gene is TRBJ2-1, the V gene TRBV5-1; D is unclear. In germline, CDR1 is SGHRS, CDR2 YFSETQ. The CDR3 extends over 15 amino acids. With 4 bases removed from V and 5 bases from J, the gap between germline ends came to 16 bases. The CDR3 loop is CASSLIPISDNEQFF. CDR3 in DNA: TGCGCCAGCAGCCTAATCCCCATTAGTGACAATGAGCAGTTCTTC.

The chain employs TRBV4-1 and TRBJ2-1, with 7 bases matching TRBD1. The V and J ends lost 3 bases and 10 bases, in that order; junction bases with no gene match: 3. The V gene's germline CDR1 is MGHRA and CDR2 YSYEKL. The CDR3 consists of 12 residues. Here the CDR3 DNA reads TGCGCCAGCAGCCAGACGACAGGGGAGCAGTTCTTC. This translates into CASSQTTGEQFF.

This clonotype was seen only a few times. The gene calls are TRBV4-1 and TRBJ2-1; a possible D gene is TRBD2 (6 bases). The CDR3 runs 13 residues. Trimming removed 3 bases from V and 15 bases from J, with 18 bases in between. The germline CDR1 and CDR2 sequences are MGHRA and YSYEKL. The CDR3 is CASSQTGDSRGFF. CDR3 coding DNA: TGCGCCAGCAGCCAGACGGGGGACTCCCGGGGGTTCTTC.

V is TRBV29-1 and J is TRBJ1-1; the D is unclear. The CDR3 spans 16 residues. The ends were cut back, 2 bases at V and 0 bases at J, with 16 bases in the middle. Per the germline V gene, CDR1 is SQVTM and CDR2 is ANQGSEA. The CDR3 DNA is TGCAGCGTTGAACACGGGGAAAGGGTCATGAACACTGAAGCTTTCTTT. Encoded protein: CSVEHGERVMNTEAFF.

The CDR3 bases are TGTGCCAGCAGCCAACTAGCGGGAGGGCCTAGAGAGACCCAGTACTTC. This codes for CASSQLAGGPRETQYF. V and J are TRBV4-2 and TRBJ2-1, with TRBD2 identical over 12 bases. The better agreement between TRBJ2-5 and the DNA end casts doubt on the J call. CDR3 length equals 16 residues. Germline V gene lookup returns CDR1 LGHNA and CDR2 YNFKEQ.

This clonotype came up a few times. The chain couples TRBV10-3 to TRBJ1-4, with D possibly being TRBD1 (6 bases). Germline V gene lookup returns CDR1 ENHRY and CDR2 SYGVKD. With 4 bases removed from V and 8 bases from J, the gap between germline ends came to 17 bases. The CDR3 consists of 15 residues. Here the CDR3 reads CAISGQGQTGEKLFF. The CDR3 DNA follows: TGTGCCATCAGTGGCCAAGGACAGACGGGGGAAAAACTGTTTTTT.

The V and J genes are TRBV20-1 and TRBJ2-1; tentatively, D is TRBD2 (6 bases). Between the trimmed V and J ends, which lost 3 bases and 4 bases, there was a span of 13 bases. This CDR3 comprises 14 residues. Germline loops: CDR1 DFQATT, CDR2 SNEGSKA (reference sequence). CDR3 nucleotide sequence: TGCAGTGCTAGTCCGGACTATGATTACAATGAGCAGTTCTTC. This gives the protein CSASPDYDYNEQFF.

The gene calls are TRBV6-1 and TRBJ2-3; the match to TRBD2 covers 12 bases. CDR1 is MNHNS and CDR2 is SASEGT in the germline V gene. The CDR3 runs to 16 residues. Trimming at V came to 7 bases and at J to 4 bases, leaving 9 bases not matched to a gene. CDR3 amino acids: CASMPVLAGGADTQYF. DNA for the CDR3: TGTGCCAGCATGCCCGTGCTAGCGGGGGGGGCAGATACGCAGTATTTT.

The gene calls are TRBV29-1 and TRBJ2-5; no firm D call. The CDR3 sequence is 13 residues long. The V and J ends lost 7 bases and 2 bases respectively, with 14 bases between them. Germline-derived CDR1 and CDR2 are SQVTM and ANQGSEA. CDR3 sequence (DNA): TGCAGCGCCCAATCCTGGGCACAAGAGACCCAGTACTTC. It encodes CSAQSWAQETQYF. The full variable domain, in which reference TRBV29-1 and TRBJ2-5 provide the parts outside the CDR3, is SAVISQKPSRDICQRGTSLTIQCQVDSQVTMMFWYRQQPGQSLTLIATANQGSEATYESGFVIDKFPISRPNLTFSTLTVSNMSPEDSSIYLCSAQSWAQETQYFGPGTRLLVL.

This clonotype has more than one count but fewer than ten. Relative to the germline gene, one junction end is altered; a read error may explain this. The chain recombines TRBV7-7 with TRBJ2-5; D may be TRBD2 (5 bases). The V gene's germline CDR1 is SSHAT and CDR2 FNYEAQ (reference sequence). The CDR3 has 14 amino acids. The DNA for the CDR3 is TGTGCTAGCAGCTTAACGGACTCACTAGAGACCCAGTACTTC. The encoded protein is CASSLTDSLETQYF.

This clonotype was observed a handful of times. This sequence joins TRBV20-1 and TRBJ2-5; TRBD1 matches at 7 bases. V lost 6 bases to trimming and J lost 5 bases; unmatched junction nucleotides: 12. Germline CDR1 is DFQATT and CDR2 is SNEGSKA (reference sequence). The CDR3 covers 14 residues. The CDR3 coding sequence is TGCAGTGCCACCAAGGGACAGCAAGAGGAGACCCAGTACTTC. Residues: CSATKGQQEETQYF.

This clonotype was seen only a few times. The rearrangement links TRBV5-4 to TRBJ2-7; 11 nucleotides align to TRBD2. The germline gives CDR1 SGHNT, CDR2 YYREEE (reference sequence). V lost 3 bases, J lost 2 bases, and 7 bases stayed unmatched. CDR3 size: 16 residues. The CDR3 DNA reads TGTGCCAGCAGCTCGTTCCTAGCGGGAGGACCCTACGAGCAGTACTTC. It codes for CASSSFLAGGPYEQYF.

The sample holds a few counts of this clonotype. The chain is built from TRBV27 and TRBJ2-7; 8 bases align to TRBD1. The CDR3 runs to 15 residues. After removal of 8 bases from V and 5 bases from J, the junction contained 14 bases not matched to a gene. Germline CDR1 reads MNHEY; CDR2 reads SMNVEV (reference sequence). CDR3 loop: CASFPDRDRRNEQYF. Here the CDR3 DNA reads TGTGCCAGCTTCCCGGATCGGGACAGGAGGAACGAGCAGTACTTC.

The gene calls are TRBV12-3 or TRBV12-4 and TRBJ2-1; D might be TRBD1 (6 bases). Trimming cost V 10 bases and J 8 bases, with 24 bases left between them. This CDR3 comprises 15 residues. The CDR3 sequence is CATLHDRIRPDEQFF. CDR3 bases: TGTGCCACCCTACACGACAGGATCAGGCCGGATGAGCAGTTCTTC.

Only a few counts were recorded for this clonotype. The rearrangement joins TRBV21-1 to TRBJ2-3; the table's TRBD2 call for D was not verified on the DNA. TRBV21-1 is reported as a pseudogene. The CDR3 loop spans 16 amino acids. This CDR3 reads CASSNIIREGTDTQYF. In nucleotides, the CDR3 is TGTGCCAGCAGCAATATAATCCGGGAGGGCACAGATACGCAGTATTTT.

This clonotype was observed a few times. The chain is built from TRBV7-9 and TRBJ2-3; D is unresolved. The germline CDR1 and CDR2 sequences are SEHNR and FQNEAQ (reference sequence). The CDR3 is 14 residues long. The ends were cut back, 3 bases at V and 2 bases at J, with 9 bases in the middle. The CDR3 reads CASSFRPATDTQYF. CDR3 sequence (DNA): TGTGCCAGCAGCTTTAGGCCGGCCACAGATACGCAGTATTTT.

The V and J genes are TRBV4-1 and TRBJ2-7, with D perhaps assigned TRBD1 or TRBD2 (5 bases each). Deletions cut 2 bases from V and 0 bases from J, with 8 bases between. CDR1 is MGHRA, CDR2 YSYEKL, per germline. The CDR3 sequence is 14 residues long. The CDR3, as DNA: TGCGCCAGCAGCCAACGGGACGGCTCCTACGAGCAGTACTTC. This encodes CASSQRDGSYEQYF.